What follows are 14 T cell receptor beta chains derived from one specimen sequenced in a study of tissue T cells after allogeneic stem cell transplantation. Indicated time point: mouse harvest day 7 after allogeneic transplant. Tail vein injection delivered 10^7 T-cell-depleted bone marrow cells and 10^6 splenic CD5+ T cells. Here immunoSEQ multiplex PCR was the method, and the copy in TCRdb shows in-frame clones only, minus some. The table includes some 6,700 clones, around 44% detected once. The specimen was gut tissue. These receptors originate from a female BALB/c mouse given C57BL/6 T cells with graft-versus-host disease after an allogeneic hematopoietic cell transplant.

As for this clone: Gene names and germline refer to mouse. The read ends 1 residue before the CDR3 terminus; that terminus is restored from the germline J gene. The V call is TRBV3, the J call TRBJ2-4; 14 bases map to TRBD2. CDR3 length equals 17 residues. V shed 3 bases, J shed 0 bases, and the junction held 2 bases outside the gene matches. CDR1 and CDR2 (germline): SNHLY, FYNGKV (reference sequence). The CDR3 sequence: CASSLGLGGRSQNTLYF. The CDR3 DNA, read in part, is TGTGCCAGCAGCTTGGGACTGGGGGGGCGCAGTCAAAACACCTTGTAC.

A remark on this clone: Gene names refer to mouse genes. The read comes to an end 1 residue before the CDR3 does, leaving the germline J gene to fill in the end. This chain links TRBV26 with TRBJ1-1; no reliable D call. Germline-derived CDR1 and CDR2 are KGHPV and FQNQEV (reference sequence). V shed 5 bases and J shed 3 bases, with 10 bases lying between them. The CDR3 totals 13 residues. The DNA read from the CDR3 is TGTGCCAGCAGTGTAAGGGTGGACACAGAAGTCTTC. Its protein is CASSVRVDTEVF. The CDR3 in full is CASSVRVDTEVFF.

Details on this clone: Mouse germline and gene names are used. Read data end 1 residue before the CDR3 end; the end is taken from the germline J gene. This chain joins TRBV29 and TRBJ2-7; 9 nucleotides agree with TRBD2. The CDR3 runs to 13 residues. Losses at the gene ends were 3 bases for V and 6 bases for J; bases not matched to a gene: 3. Germline V gene data show CDR1 as MSHET and CDR2 as SYDVDS. This CDR3 reads CASSFTGGFEQYF. The part of the CDR3 DNA that was read is TGTGCTAGCAGTTTCACTGGGGGGTTTGAACAGTAC.

A word on this clone: Any gene name here is a mouse gene name. The read halts 1 residue ahead of the CDR3 end, with the missing end drawn from the germline J gene. This chain joins TRBV1 and TRBJ2-7; TRBD1 agrees at 9 bases. The CDR3 is made up of 14 amino acids. The germline CDR1 and CDR2 sequences are NSQYPW and LRSPGD (reference sequence). Trimming cost V 6 bases and J 2 bases; bases outside gene matches: 5. The CDR3 region is CTCRSGTGTYEQYF. Partial CDR3 DNA: TGCACCTGCAGGTCCGGGACAGGGACCTATGAACAGTAC.

Notes on this clone: Gene names are mouse gene names. The observed sequence ends 1 residue before the CDR3 terminus, with the missing tail filled in from the germline J gene. V is TRBV26 and J is TRBJ1-4; D is perhaps TRBD1 (6 bases). In germline, CDR1 is KGHPV, CDR2 FQNQEV (reference sequence). Trimming removed 6 bases at V and 0 bases at J, with 8 bases between. The CDR3 has 14 residues. The CDR3 bases that were read are TGTGCCAGCAGGGGACAAATTTCCAACGAAAGATTATTT. Its translation is CASRGQISNERLF. The full CDR3 protein is CASRGQISNERLFF. Full variable domain (remainder filled in from reference TRBV26 and TRBJ1-4): NSKVIQTPRYLVKGQGQKAKMRCIPEKGHPVVFWYQQNKNNEFKFLINFQNQEVLQQIDMTEKRFSAECPSNSPCSLEIQSSEAGDSALYLCASRGQISNERLFFGHGTKLSVL.

On this clone itself: Germline and genes here are mouse. With the read ending 1 residue before the CDR3 end, the germline J gene is used to fill in that end. The V call is TRBV3, the J call TRBJ2-4; D unresolved. This CDR3 contains 13 residues. The V gene's germline CDR1 is SNHLY and CDR2 FYNGKV (reference sequence). The germline V and J ends were trimmed by 1 base and 6 bases, with 8 bases remaining between them. CDR3 region: CASSLGWENTLYF. CDR3 DNA, as far as it was read: TGTGCCAGCAGCTTAGGGTGGGAGAACACCTTGTAC.

This clone has a single count. Gene labels here are mouse ones. The CDR3 end lies 1 residue beyond the end of the read and is filled in from the germline J gene. The chain links TRBV15 to TRBJ2-4; 9 bases are a match to TRBD2. V trimming: 3 bases; J trimming: 6 bases; junction bases outside the gene matches: 1. The CDR3 extends over 13 amino acids. Per the germline V gene, CDR1 is SGHND and CDR2 is FRSKSL. The CDR3 DNA, read in part, is TGTGCCAGCAGTTTGCTGGGGGGGAACACCTTGTAC. As protein: CASSLLGGNTLY. The full-length CDR3 reads as CASSLLGGNTLYF.

A remark on this clone: Gene names refer to mouse genes. The CDR3 end lies 1 residue beyond the end of the read and is filled in from the germline J gene. This chain joins TRBV16 and TRBJ2-2; weak D call: TRBD1 (5 bases). Per germline, CDR1 SGHSA and CDR2 FRNQAP. Trimming removed 0 bases from V and 6 bases from J, with 8 bases in between. The CDR3 consists of 14 residues. Incomplete CDR3 DNA: TGTGCAAGCAGCTTAGACAGGGCCTCCGGGCAGCTCTAC. Protein sequence: CASSLDRASGQLY. The entire CDR3 protein reads CASSLDRASGQLYF.

In the case of this clone: Genes here carry mouse names. Read coverage stops 1 residue before the CDR3 terminus; the germline J gene supplies the remainder. V usage is TRBV13-2 and J usage is TRBJ2-3; D remains ambiguous. Germline V gene lookup returns CDR1 NNHNN and CDR2 SYGAGS (reference sequence). The CDR3 runs 14 residues. Trimming cost V 1 base and J 2 bases, with 8 bases left between them. The DNA read from the CDR3 is TGTGCCAGCGGTGATTTGACTTTTGCAGAAACGCTGTAT. Its protein product is CASGDLTFAETLY. The whole CDR3 region reads CASGDLTFAETLYF.

As for this clone: Gene names refer to mouse genes. The CDR3 extends 1 residue past the end of the read, so its final part is completed from the germline J gene. The genes are TRBV13-3 and TRBJ2-4; 9 bases match TRBD2. CDR1 and CDR2 from the germline V gene are NNHDY and SYVADS. CDR3 length: 16 amino acids. V was clipped by 2 bases and J by 0 bases; unmatched bases: 4. CDR3 sequence: CASSETGGLSQNTLYF. The CDR3 DNA, read in part, is TGTGCCAGCAGTGAGACTGGGGGCCTTAGTCAAAACACCTTGTAC.

With regard to this clone: Gene names refer to mouse genes. The read finishes 1 residue shy of the CDR3 end, and the germline J gene is used to complete it. V is TRBV26 and J is TRBJ2-7; D may be TRBD2 (7 bases). Germline CDR1 reads KGHPV; CDR2 reads FQNQEV (reference sequence). CDR3 length: 14 amino acids. V lost 6 bases and J lost 0, with 12 bases in between. Incomplete CDR3 DNA: TGTGCCAGCAGAGGGGGGGGTAGCTCCTATGAACAGTAC. It codes for CASRGGGSSYEQY. The full CDR3 sequence reads CASRGGGSSYEQYF.

With respect to this clone: Genes and germline come from the mouse. The read comes to an end 1 residue before the CDR3 does, leaving the germline J gene to fill in the end. The chain is built from TRBV13-1 and TRBJ2-5; tentative D call: TRBD1 (6 bases). Germline assignment: CDR1 NSHNY and CDR2 SYGAGN. The CDR3 extends over 12 amino acids. Trimming removed 2 bases from V and 7 bases from J, with 8 bases in between. CDR3 in amino acids: CASSDRGNTQYF. Incomplete CDR3 DNA: TGTGCCAGCAGTGACAGGGGAAACACCCAGTAC.

Notes on this clone: Gene names follow the mouse nomenclature. The read falls 1 residue short of the CDR3 end, and the missing part is taken from the germline J gene. This chain uses TRBV23 with TRBJ1-4; TRBD1 is taken as the D call from the table, unchecked against the DNA. There are 16 residues in the CDR3. CDR1 and CDR2 from the germline V gene are KGHTA and FQNQQP. This CDR3 is CSSSQSRTGPNERLFF. CDR3 bases read: TGCTCCAGCAGTCAATCGAGGACAGGGCCCAACGAAAGATTATTT.

This clone was counted a few times. The gene names here belong to mouse. From the germline J gene comes the end of the CDR3, since the read stops 1 residue before it. The rearrangement links TRBV26 to TRBJ2-7; 12 nucleotides align to TRBD2. Germline V gene data show CDR1 as KGHPV and CDR2 as FQNQEV (reference sequence). The CDR3 runs 15 residues. Trimming cost V 2 bases and J 4 bases; bases outside gene matches: 3. The CDR3 sequence: CASSLGTGGRYEQYF. Incomplete CDR3 DNA: TGTGCCAGCAGTCTGGGGACTGGGGGGCGTTATGAACAGTAC.